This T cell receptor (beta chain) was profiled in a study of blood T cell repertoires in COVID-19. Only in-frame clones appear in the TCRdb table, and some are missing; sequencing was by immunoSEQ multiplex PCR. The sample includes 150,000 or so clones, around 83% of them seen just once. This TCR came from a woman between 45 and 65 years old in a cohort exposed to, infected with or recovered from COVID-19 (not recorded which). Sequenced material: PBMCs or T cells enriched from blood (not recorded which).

The DNA of the CDR3 is TGTGCCAGCAGTCCAACCGACAGGGGGGTCAATCAGCCCCAGCATTTT. Amino acids: CASSPTDRGVNQPQHF. The chain has TRBV27 and TRBJ1-5, with TRBD1 matching over 9 bases. The CDR3 has 16 amino acids. The germline CDR1 and CDR2 sequences are MNHEY and SMNVEV (reference sequence). Trimming took 5 bases from V and 3 from J; bases not matched to a gene: 8.